The 14 T cell receptor beta chains below were found in one sample sequenced in a study of blood T cell repertoires in COVID-19. The assay was immunoSEQ multiplex PCR, and TCRdb's table has in-frame clones only and misses some. The table has roughly 500,000 clones, approximately 88% seen once; the top ten hold about 1.7%. The sequencing input was PBMCs or T cells enriched from blood (not recorded which). The source is a woman between 40 and 55 years old who had recovered from COVID-19.

This clone was seen a single time. This chain joins TRBV29-1 and TRBJ1-1, with TRBD1 matching over 11 bases. The germline gives CDR1 SQVTM, CDR2 ANQGSEA. Trimming took 6 bases from V and 6 from J; bases not matched to a gene: 6. CDR3 length: 13 amino acids. This chain's CDR3 is CSVGDRGAAEAFF. The CDR3 nucleotides read TGCAGCGTGGGGGACAGGGGGGCGGCTGAAGCTTTCTTT.

This clone was seen a handful of times. This sequence joins TRBV7-2 and TRBJ2-1; 8 bases match TRBD1. The CDR3 contains 15 residues. The V gene's germline CDR1 is SGHTA and CDR2 FQGNSA. V dropped 5 bases and J dropped 9; count of bases not matched to a gene: 12. The CDR3 DNA reads as TGTGCCAGCAGCCCCAGAGGACAGGGAACGAGTGAGCAGTTCTTC. Translating gives CASSPRGQGTSEQFF.

CDR3 region: CASSPGSGGASALHF. CDR3 bases: TGTGCCAGCTCACCAGGGAGCGGGGGCGCTTCTGCCCTCCACTTT. The chain recombines TRBV18 with TRBJ1-6; tentative D call: TRBD1 (6 bases). The CDR3 sequence is 15 residues long. V was shortened by 2 bases and J by 14 bases, with 19 bases between the two germline ends. Germline CDR1 and CDR2: KGHSH and LQKENI.

This sequence joins TRBV5-1 and TRBJ1-4; 8 bases fit TRBD1. Losses at the gene ends were 3 bases for V and 7 bases for J; bases not matched to a gene: 2. This CDR3 spans 13 amino acids. Germline V gene data show CDR1 as SGHRS and CDR2 as YFSETQ. This CDR3 is CASSSGQGEKLFF. The CDR3 coding sequence is TGCGCCAGCAGCTCCGGACAGGGTGAAAAACTGTTTTTT.

The chain uses TRBV5-4 and TRBJ2-7; 9 positions match TRBD1. Germline V CDR1 and CDR2: SGHNT, YYREEE (reference sequence). The CDR3 loop spans 15 amino acids. V gave up 4 bases and J gave up 3 bases; unmatched junction bases: 8. The chain's CDR3 is CASSGTGTGSYEQYF. In DNA, the CDR3 is TGTGCCAGCAGCGGCACCGGGACAGGGAGCTACGAGCAGTACTTC.

The V and J genes are TRBV18 and TRBJ1-2; D might be TRBD1 (5 bases). This CDR3 is built from 13 residues. The germline gives CDR1 KGHSH, CDR2 LQKENI. The germline V and J ends were trimmed by 4 bases and 7 bases, with 13 bases remaining between them. CDR3 DNA: TGTGCCAGCTCACGGGAACAGGATGCTGGCTACACCTTC. Its protein product is CASSREQDAGYTF.

The rearrangement joins TRBV28 to TRBJ1-1; D remains unclear. The V gene lost 2 bases and the J gene lost 2 bases, with 9 bases spanning the gap. Germline CDR1 reads MDHEN; CDR2 reads SYDVKM. The CDR3 spans 14 residues. In DNA, the CDR3 is TGTGCCAGCAGTTTAAGTCAGGTTAACACTGAAGCTTTCTTT. Its translation: CASSLSQVNTEAFF. The full variable domain, rest sourced from reference TRBV28 and TRBJ1-1, is DVKVTQSSRYLVKRTGEKVFLECVQDMDHENMFWYRQDPGLGLRLIYFSYDVKMKEKGDIPEGYSVSREKKERFSLILESASTNQTSMYLCASSLSQVNTEAFFGQGTRLTVV.

This chain uses TRBV5-1 with TRBJ2-5; TRBD2 is a possible D gene (5 bases). Germline CDR1 reads SGHRS; CDR2 reads YFSETQ. The CDR3 runs 13 residues. V was clipped by 2 bases and J by 0 bases, with 5 bases between them. CDR3 sequence (DNA): TGCGCCAGCAGCTTCGGGGACCAAGAGACCCAGTACTTC. The encoded protein is CASSFGDQETQYF.

The DNA for the CDR3 is TGTGCCAGCAGTCGGCAGGGGGGTGGAGAGAGGGTCCGCAATCAGCCCCAGCATTTT. It yields the protein CASSRQGGGERVRNQPQHF. J is TRBJ1-5 and V is TRBV27; 7 bases align to TRBD1. V lost 5 bases, J lost 2 bases, and 18 bases stayed unmatched. Germline lookup yields CDR1 MNHEY and CDR2 SMNVEV (reference sequence). The length of the CDR3 is 19 residues.

V and J are TRBV11-3 and TRBJ2-2; a possible D gene is TRBD2 (6 bases). V lost 1 base, J lost 11 bases, and 8 bases lay in between. Per the germline V gene, CDR1 is SGHNT and CDR2 is YENEEA. This CDR3 is 12 amino acids long. In DNA, the CDR3 is TGTGCCAGCAGCTTAGGCGGGGACGAGCTGTTTTTT. Its protein is CASSLGGDELFF.

The chain links TRBV7-2 to TRBJ1-2, with no clear D. Germline V gene data show CDR1 as SGHTA and CDR2 as FQGNSA. The CDR3 has 15 residues. The V end was cut by 2 bases, the J end by 2 bases, with 12 bases between. The DNA of the CDR3 is TGTGCCAGCAGCTTATTTTTTGGGCCCAACTATGGCTACACCTTC. Its protein product is CASSLFFGPNYGYTF.

The chain couples TRBV6-2 or TRBV6-3 to TRBJ1-1; D possibly corresponds to TRBD1 (5 bases). V gave up 5 bases and J gave up 0 bases, with 10 bases separating them. Germline V lookup: CDR1 MNHEY, CDR2 SVGEGT. The CDR3 is 14 residues long. CDR3 DNA: TGTGCCAGCAGTCGAAGGGGTATGAACACTGAAGCTTTCTTT. Translating it yields CASSRRGMNTEAFF.

J is TRBJ2-3 and V is TRBV24-1; 10 bases are shared with TRBD2. Germline assignment: CDR1 KGHDR and CDR2 SFDVKD. The CDR3 is 15 residues long. V gave up 3 bases and J gave up 4 bases; unmatched junction bases: 3. CDR3 bases: TGTGCCACCAGTGATCCTAGCGGGAGTGCAGATACGCAGTATTTT. Translation: CATSDPSGSADTQYF.

The genes are TRBV27 and TRBJ2-1; no reliable D call. Germline CDR1 MNHEY, CDR2 SMNVEV (reference sequence). The CDR3 extends over 14 amino acids. Trimming pared 5 bases from V and 2 bases from J, leaving 10 bases between. CDR3 amino acids: CASSPPYPYNEQFF. CDR3 bases: TGTGCCAGCAGTCCCCCCTACCCCTACAATGAGCAGTTCTTC.